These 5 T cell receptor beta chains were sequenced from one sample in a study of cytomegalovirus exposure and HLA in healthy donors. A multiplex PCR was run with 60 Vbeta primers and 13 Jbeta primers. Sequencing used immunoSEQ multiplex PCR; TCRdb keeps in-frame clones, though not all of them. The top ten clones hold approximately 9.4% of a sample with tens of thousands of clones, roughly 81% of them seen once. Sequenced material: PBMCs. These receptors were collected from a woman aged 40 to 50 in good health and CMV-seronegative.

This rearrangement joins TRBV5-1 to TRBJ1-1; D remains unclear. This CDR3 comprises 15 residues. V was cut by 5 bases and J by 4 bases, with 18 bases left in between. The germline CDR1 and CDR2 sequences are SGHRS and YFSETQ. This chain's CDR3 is CASSLGRREGTEAFF. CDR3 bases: TGCGCCAGCAGTCTGGGTAGGAGGGAGGGCACTGAAGCTTTCTTT.

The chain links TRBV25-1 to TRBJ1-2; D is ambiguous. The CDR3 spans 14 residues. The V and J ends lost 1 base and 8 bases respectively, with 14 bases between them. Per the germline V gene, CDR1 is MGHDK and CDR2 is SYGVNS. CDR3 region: CASSELEEVEGYTF. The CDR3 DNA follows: TGTGCCAGCAGTGAATTAGAAGAGGTGGAAGGCTACACCTTC.

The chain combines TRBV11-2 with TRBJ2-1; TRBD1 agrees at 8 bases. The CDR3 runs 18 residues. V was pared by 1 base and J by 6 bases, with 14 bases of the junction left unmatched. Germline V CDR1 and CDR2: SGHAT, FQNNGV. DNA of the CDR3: TGTGCCAGCAGCTTAGCTGGCAGGGGGCGACGGATTAGCAATGAGCAGTTCTTC. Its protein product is CASSLAGRGRRISNEQFF.

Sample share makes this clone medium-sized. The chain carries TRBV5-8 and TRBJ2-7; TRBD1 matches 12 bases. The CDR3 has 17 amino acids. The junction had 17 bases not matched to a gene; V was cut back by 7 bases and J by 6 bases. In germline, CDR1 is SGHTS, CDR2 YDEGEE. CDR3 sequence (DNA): TGTGCCAGCGGACACACGTCGGGACAGGGGGCGGCGAGCGAGCAGTACGTC. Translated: CASGHTSGQGAASEQYV.

This chain's CDR3 is CSASVGPFEYF. The CDR3 bases are TGCAGTGCTAGTGTCGGTCCCTTCGAGTACTTC. This chain joins TRBV20-1 and TRBJ2-5, with no clear D. Germline CDR1 DFQATT, CDR2 SNEGSKA (reference sequence). The CDR3 has 11 residues. V lost 3 bases to trimming and J lost 12 bases, with 14 bases between them.